These 13 T cell receptor beta chains came from one sample sequenced in a study of Ad26.COV2.S vaccination and SARS-CoV-2 variants. Clones were sequenced by immunoSEQ multiplex PCR, and TCRdb holds only the in-frame ones, with some missing. The sample includes about 440,000 clones, less than 95% seen only once; the top ten take roughly 4.3%. Described treatment: about 20 received Ad26.COV2.S at low or high dose, single or two shots; five or six received placebo; per-sample allocation not given. Specimens were obtained on day 63 following the first vaccine or placebo injection. Material: peripheral blood, obtained in a trial of Ad26.COV2.S vaccine versus placebo. The receptors derive from a person between 18 and 60 years old who received the Ad26.COV2.S COVID-19 vaccine or a placebo.

This clone was counted a single time. V gene TRBV7-9 combines with J gene TRBJ2-3; D is ambiguous. This CDR3 is 15 amino acids long. Trimming removed 5 bases from V and 0 bases from J, with 12 bases in between. Germline V CDR1 and CDR2: SEHNR, FQNEAQ (reference sequence). The CDR3 region is CASSHDGASTDTQYF. CDR3 sequence (DNA): TGTGCCAGCAGCCATGACGGCGCTAGCACAGATACGCAGTATTTT.

The rearrangement joins TRBV3-1 (or the pseudogene TRBV3-2) to TRBJ2-2, with D possibly TRBD1 on 6 matching bases. The CDR3 is 19 amino acids. CDR1 and CDR2 from the germline V gene are LGHDT and YNNKEL (reference sequence). V was trimmed by 1 base and J by 0 bases, leaving 18 bases between them. The CDR3, as DNA: TGTGCCAGCAGCCAAGCTACAGGGACACCCGCAACGAACACCGGGGAGCTGTTTTTT. Translated: CASSQATGTPATNTGELFF.

The J gene is TRBJ2-4, the V gene TRBV29-1; 7 nucleotides agree with TRBD2. CDR1 is SQVTM, CDR2 ANQGSEA, per germline. The CDR3 has 13 residues. With V trimmed by 7 bases and J by 8 bases, 11 bases remained unmatched. The CDR3 sequence is CSARRGGGDIQYF. CDR3 coding DNA: TGCAGCGCCCGAAGGGGCGGGGGAGACATTCAGTACTTC.

V is TRBV30 and J is TRBJ1-3; D is ambiguous. The CDR3 runs 12 residues. V was cut by 4 bases and J by 5 bases, with 9 bases left in between. Germline assignment: CDR1 GTSNPN and CDR2 SVGIG (reference sequence). This chain's CDR3 is CAWTGSRNTIYF. The CDR3 DNA reads TGTGCCTGGACCGGTTCGAGAAACACCATATATTTT. Full variable domain (rest looked up from reference TRBV30 and TRBJ1-3): SQTIHQWPATLVQPVGSPLSLECTVEGTSNPNLYWYRQAAGRGLQLLFYSVGIGQISSEVPQNLSASRPQDRQFILSSKKLLLSDSGFYLCAWTGSRNTIYFGEGSWLTVV.

The chain recombines TRBV18 with TRBJ2-7, with TRBD1 matching over 9 bases. Germline loops: CDR1 KGHSH, CDR2 LQKENI. The CDR3 has 15 amino acids. V was pared by 3 bases and J by 6 bases, with 9 bases of the junction left unmatched. The CDR3 sequence is CASSPNRDRVSEQYF. CDR3 DNA sequence: TGTGCCAGCTCACCCAATCGGGACAGGGTGAGCGAGCAGTACTTC.

V usage is TRBV12-5 and J usage is TRBJ2-5; a possible D gene is TRBD2 (6 bases). The CDR3 consists of 14 residues. Germline CDR1 and CDR2: LGHNT and FRNRAP. V gave up 3 bases and J gave up 5 bases, with 13 bases separating them. The CDR3 nucleotides read TGTGCTAGTGGTTTAGGAGAAGGGAGGGAGACCCAGTACTTC. Translating gives CASGLGEGRETQYF.

The CDR3 protein is CASSEYDGRLSYNEQFF. As DNA, the CDR3 is TGTGCCAGCAGCGAGTACGATGGGAGACTTTCCTACAATGAGCAGTTCTTC. The gene calls are TRBV7-9 and TRBJ2-1; D may be TRBD2 (5 bases). The CDR3 spans 17 residues. From germline, CDR1 is SEHNR and CDR2 FQNEAQ (reference sequence). The V end was cut by 5 bases, the J end by 1 base, with 18 bases between.

This chain connects TRBV11-2 to TRBJ2-1, with D perhaps being TRBD1 or TRBD2 (6 bases each). This CDR3 is 14 amino acids long. Per germline, CDR1 SGHAT and CDR2 FQNNGV. V lost 5 bases and J 2 bases, leaving 10 bases between the germline ends. CDR3 sequence (DNA): TGTGCCAGCAGCCTTAGGGGGGCCTACAATGAGCAGTTCTTC. Amino acid sequence: CASSLRGAYNEQFF.

The gene calls are TRBV7-2 and TRBJ1-3; weak D call: TRBD1 (5 bases). V was trimmed by 1 base and J by 0 bases, leaving 13 bases between them. Germline V gives CDR1 SGHTA, CDR2 FQGNSA. This CDR3 spans 17 amino acids. CDR3 in amino acids: CASSLGKGLTSGNTIYF. CDR3 nucleotides: TGTGCCAGCAGCTTAGGGAAGGGGCTGACCTCTGGAAACACCATATATTTT.

In its sample, this clone was seen once. This sequence joins TRBV29-1 and TRBJ2-1; 7 positions match TRBD1. Germline-derived CDR1 and CDR2 are SQVTM and ANQGSEA. The CDR3 sequence is 13 residues long. V lost 5 bases and J lost 0; bases outside the gene matches: 1. DNA of the CDR3: TGCAGCGTTAACAGGGGCTCCTACAATGAGCAGTTCTTC. This sequence encodes CSVNRGSYNEQFF.

This chain connects TRBV7-8 to TRBJ2-1; D might be TRBD1 or TRBD2, each matching 5 bases. CDR3 length: 14 residues. Trimming removed 0 bases at V and 8 bases at J, with 11 bases between. Germline values: CDR1 SGHVS, CDR2 FQNEAQ. CDR3 protein: CASSLAVEGHEQFF. In nucleotides, the CDR3 is TGTGCCAGCAGCTTAGCGGTTGAGGGGCATGAGCAGTTCTTC.

The chain has TRBV5-4 and TRBJ1-6; 7 positions agree with TRBD1. The V gene's germline CDR1 is SGHNT and CDR2 YYREEE (reference sequence). The V and J ends lost 3 bases and 5 bases, in that order; junction bases with no gene match: 5. The CDR3 contains 15 residues. The CDR3 region has the DNA TGTGCCAGCAGCTACCTCGACAGGGATAATTCACCCCTCCACTTT. It yields the protein CASSYLDRDNSPLHF. Variable domain in full (rest from reference TRBV5-4 and TRBJ1-6): ETGVTQSPTHLIKTRGQQVTLRCSSQSGHNTVSWYQQALGQGPQFIFQYYREEENGRGNFPPRFSGLQFPNYSSELNVNALELDDSALYLCASSYLDRDNSPLHFGNGTRLTVT.

This clone appeared once. V and J are TRBV7-9 and TRBJ2-1, with 12 bases fitting TRBD1. The CDR3 has 15 residues. Germline V gene data show CDR1 as SEHNR and CDR2 as FQNEAQ (reference sequence). The J segment lost 10 bases and the V segment lost 5 bases, leaving 9 bases of the junction unmatched. Written as DNA, the CDR3 is TGTGCCAGCAGCCTACCGGGACAGGGGGCGCGGGAGCAGTTCTTC. This codes for CASSLPGQGAREQFF.